This T cell receptor (beta chain) derives from a study of CD8 T cells in Susac syndrome. RNA, at about 0.45 to 1 ug, was reverse transcribed with random hexamers. Via MiXCR, TCRdb re-called the immunoSEQ multiplex PCR reads, giving one row per CDR3 protein. The sample lists some 180,000 distinct CDR3 sequences, around 94% occurring once. The T cells that were sequenced for TCR beta were CD8+ and CD4+ cells from blood. Sequencing was performed on CD4+ T cells from PBMCs. The TCR originated in a human donor with Susac syndrome.

CDR3 sequence: CASSYTGIDIQYF. The CDR3, as DNA: TGTGCCAGCAGTTACACAGGGATTGACATTCAGTACTTC. The chain has TRBV6-5 and TRBJ2-4; a weak D match, TRBD1 (6 bases). Germline CDR1 MNHEY, CDR2 SVGAGI. There are 13 residues in the CDR3. Trimming took 2 bases from V and 8 from J, leaving 10 bases between them.